This is a list of T cell receptor beta chains from one sample in a study of T cell responses to AZD1222 COVID-19 vaccine. Libraries were prepared by immunoSEQ multiplex PCR; TCRdb keeps only in-frame clonotypes and omits some of them. The data show 82,000 or so clones, more than 90% seen once. The sequencing here drew on peripheral blood, taken on day 0 of AZD1222 vaccination. The receptor set was obtained from an adult in good health. CDR3s include the opening cysteine and the closing phenylalanine or tryptophan. A D gene is named only where the DNA matches it firmly. Clone size, where shown, is once, few, many, or a class for clones that have expanded.

NA	NA	TRBV12-3/TRBV12-4	TRBJ2-7	TGTGCCAGCAGCATCCGGGGTACCTACGAGCAGTACTTC	CASSIRGTYEQYF
TRBD1	NA	TRBV19	TRBJ2-1	TGTGCCAGTAGTGAACAGGGGGGAGGTTACAATGAGCAGTTCTTC	CASSEQGGGYNEQFF
NA	NA	TRBV3-1/TRBV3-2	TRBJ1-4	TGTGCCAGCAGCCAACTTGGGGGGGAAAAACTGTTTTTT	CASSQLGGEKLFF
NA	NA	TRBV14	TRBJ2-2	TGTGCCAGCAGCCGGGGAGTCCCGACCCCCGGGGAGCTGTTTTTT	CASSRGVPTPGELFF
TRBD1	NA	TRBV2	TRBJ1-1	TGTGCCAGCAGTGGTAACAGGGACAGGGGGGTTTTCACTGAAGCTTTCTTT	CASSGNRDRGVFTEAFF
NA	NA	TRBV19	TRBJ2-7	TGTGCCAGTAGTATTCGGGCAGGGACCTACGAGCAGTACTTC	CASSIRAGTYEQYF
NA	NA	TRBV28	TRBJ2-7	TGTGCCAGCAGTCAAACTCGACTAGGCTCCTACGAGCAGTACTTC	CASSQTRLGSYEQYF
TRBD1	NA	TRBV3-1/TRBV3-2	TRBJ1-2	TGTGCCAGCAGCCAAGGGACAGGGAGGAGCTACACCTTC	CASSQGTGRSYTF
NA	once	TRBV6-5	TRBJ1-4	TGTGCCAGCAGAACAGGGAATGAAAAACTGTTTTTT	CASRTGNEKLFF
NA	NA	TRBV14	TRBJ2-5	TGTGCCAGCAGCCACCGAGAGACCCAGTACTTC	CASSHRETQYF
NA	NA	TRBV5-4	TRBJ1-6	TGTGCCAGCAGCTTGATATCTGGGACCTCTAATTCACCCCTCCACTTT	CASSLISGTSNSPLHF
TRBD1	once	TRBV5-1	TRBJ1-3	TGCGCCAGCAGTTTAGGGGACAGGCTCTCTGGAAACACCATATATTTT	CASSLGDRLSGNTIYF
NA	NA	TRBV12-3/TRBV12-4	TRBJ1-1	TGTGCCAGCAGTTTCACTGCCGGGACAGAAGCTTTCTTT	CASSFTAGTEAFF
NA	NA	TRBV15	TRBJ1-2	TGTGCCACCAGCAGAGATATCCAGGCCAACTATGGCTACACCTTC	CATSRDIQANYGYTF
NA	NA	TRBV6-5	TRBJ2-7	TGTGCCAGCAGTTTGGGACTGGGCTCCTACGAGCAGTACTTC	CASSLGLGSYEQYF
NA	NA	TRBV18	TRBJ2-5	TGTGCCAGCTCACCCTTAAGGACGTACCAAGAGACCCAGTACTTC	CASSPLRTYQETQYF
NA	few	TRBV27	TRBJ2-5	TGTGCCAGCAGCTCGGGAGAGACCCAGTACTTC	CASSSGETQYF
NA	NA	TRBV29-1	TRBJ2-5	TGCAGCGTTGGTCTCTTACAAGAGACCCAGTACTTC	CSVGLLQETQYF